The 28 T cell receptor beta chains below all came from one sample that was sequenced in a study of long-term antiretroviral therapy in people with HIV. Samples were assayed with immunoSEQ v3.0 at survey level. Method: immunoSEQ multiplex PCR; TCRdb's copy keeps in-frame clones and lacks some. The sample has about 12,000 clones; 79% are singletons. Specimen: unsorted PBMCs, collected 0.8 years before starting antiretroviral therapy. The receptors come from a woman between 35 and 50 years old with HIV.

This clone showed up just once. The V and J genes are TRBV19 and TRBJ2-5, with D possibly being TRBD1 or TRBD2 (6 bases each). CDR1 is LNHDA and CDR2 is SQIVND in the germline V gene (reference sequence). V dropped 1 base and J dropped 5 bases, with 17 bases sitting between them. This CDR3 is 16 amino acids long. The CDR3 here is CASSIGGVQGGETQYF. The CDR3 nucleotides are TGTGCCAGTAGTATAGGGGGGGTACAGGGTGGGGAGACCCAGTACTTC.

The CDR3 here is CASSLRQGTSGRRETQYF. DNA of the CDR3: TGTGCCAGCAGTTTAAGGCAGGGGACTAGCGGGAGGAGGGAGACCCAGTACTTC. The chain links TRBV27 to TRBJ2-5, with TRBD2 identical over 15 bases. The germline V gene has CDR1 MNHEY and CDR2 SMNVEV (reference sequence). This CDR3 region has 18 residues. The ends lost 2 bases at V and 5 bases at J; junction bases unmatched: 9.

The gene calls are TRBV18 and TRBJ2-4; 11 bases are shared with TRBD2. The CDR3 totals 14 residues. Germline CDR1 reads KGHSH; CDR2 reads LQKENI. With V trimmed by 2 bases and J by 8 bases, 2 bases remained unmatched. DNA for the CDR3: TGTGCCAGCTCACCAACTAGCGGGAGTGACATTCAGTACTTC. Translating it yields CASSPTSGSDIQYF.

The J gene is TRBJ2-1, the V gene TRBV5-1, with TRBD2 matching over 11 bases. The CDR3 runs 17 residues. The junction had 12 bases not matched to a gene; V was cut back by 2 bases and J by 8 bases. CDR1 is SGHRS, CDR2 YFSETQ, per germline. The CDR3 DNA follows: TGCGCCAGCAGCTTTAGACTAGCGGGAATCACGGGGGATGAGCAGTTCTTC. Translating it yields CASSFRLAGITGDEQFF.

The rearrangement uses TRBV12-5 and TRBJ2-1; D is undetermined. The CDR3 is 12 amino acids. V lost 5 bases and J 7 bases, leaving 9 bases between the germline ends. Germline values: CDR1 LGHNT, CDR2 FRNRAP. Written as DNA, the CDR3 is TGTGCTAGTGGTGCCTCGTTGAATGAGCAGTTCTTC. Translation gives CASGASLNEQFF.

In this sample, this clone turned up once. The V gene is TRBV10-3, the J gene TRBJ2-7; 13 bases agree with TRBD2. The J segment lost 3 bases and the V segment lost 6 bases, leaving 5 bases of the junction unmatched. The CDR3 is 15 amino acids. Germline CDR1 ENHRY, CDR2 SYGVKD. DNA for the CDR3: TGTGCCATCAGCGTAGGGACTAGCGGGATCTACGAGCAGTACTTC. Translation: CAISVGTSGIYEQYF.

This clone showed up just once. The genes are TRBV9 and TRBJ2-1; either TRBD1 or TRBD2 may supply D (5 bases each). The CDR3 is made up of 18 amino acids. Trimming removed 3 bases at V and 2 bases at J, with 21 bases between. Germline CDR1 and CDR2: SGDLS and YYNGEE. CDR3 nucleotide sequence: TGTGCCAGCAGCGCCCATGAGTGGGGGAGTAAGCCCTACAATGAGCAGTTCTTC. This codes for CASSAHEWGSKPYNEQFF.

The chain has TRBV7-8 and TRBJ2-5; tentative D call: TRBD1 (6 bases). V was cut by 5 bases and J by 5 bases, with 18 bases left in between. The CDR3 loop spans 15 amino acids. The germline gives CDR1 SGHVS, CDR2 FQNEAQ. The CDR3 sequence: CASSPFVGAVETQYF. The CDR3 region has the DNA TGTGCCAGCAGCCCCTTCGTGGGGGCGGTTGAGACCCAGTACTTC.

This clone was counted between two and nine times. The chain uses TRBV27 and TRBJ1-3; 8 nucleotides align to TRBD1. V gave up 5 bases and J gave up 8 bases; unmatched junction bases: 5. The germline V gene encodes CDR1 MNHEY and CDR2 SMNVEV (reference sequence). There are 13 residues in the CDR3. The CDR3 loop is CASSLGQGYTIYF. The CDR3 nucleotides are TGTGCCAGCAGTCTAGGACAGGGATACACCATATATTTT.

The CDR3 region has the DNA TGTGCCACCAGCCCTTCGGACACTAGAGATAGCAATCAGCCCCAGCATTTT. This encodes CATSPSDTRDSNQPQHF. This sequence joins TRBV15 and TRBJ1-5; D perhaps matches TRBD1 (5 bases). Germline CDR1 reads LNHNV; CDR2 reads YYDKDF (reference sequence). V was cut by 5 bases and J by 0 bases, with 17 bases left in between. CDR3 length equals 17 residues. Filled out from reference TRBV15 and TRBJ1-5, the complete variable domain reads DAMVIQNPRYQVTQFGKPVTLSCSQTLNHNVMYWYQQKSSQAPKLLFHYYDKDFNNEADTPDNFQSRRPNTSFCFLDIRSPGLGDTAMYLCATSPSDTRDSNQPQHFGDGTRLSIL.

V and J are TRBV7-9 and TRBJ2-1; TRBD2 matches at 7 bases. The CDR3 loop spans 15 amino acids. Germline-derived CDR1 and CDR2 are SEHNR and FQNEAQ (reference sequence). Trimming cost V 5 bases and J 8 bases; bases outside gene matches: 12. CDR3 sequence (DNA): TGTGCCAGCAGCCCCTGGGTGGGGGGGGAAGATGAGCAGTTCTTC. This sequence encodes CASSPWVGGEDEQFF.

The V gene is TRBV30, the J gene TRBJ1-1; D is ambiguous. Germline V gene data show CDR1 as GTSNPN and CDR2 as SVGIG (reference sequence). CDR3 length: 15 amino acids. V was trimmed by 3 bases and J by 0 bases, leaving 14 bases between them. DNA for the CDR3: TGTGCCTGGAGCCCCTCGGTGGGAATGAACACTGAAGCTTTCTTT. Amino acid sequence: CAWSPSVGMNTEAFF.

The count of this clone is one. The CDR3 region is CASSLGSGTSLPNIQYF. The CDR3 DNA follows: TGTGCCAGCAGCTTAGGTTCGGGGACTAGCCTCCCAAACATTCAGTACTTC. V gene TRBV13 combines with J gene TRBJ2-4; TRBD2 matches 9 bases. Germline V gene sequence: CDR1 PRHDT, CDR2 FYEKMQ (reference sequence). The CDR3 covers 17 residues. The V segment lost 0 bases and the J segment 6 bases; nucleotides outside the gene matches: 9.

The V call is TRBV28, the J call TRBJ1-2; 8 bases line up with TRBD1. Germline V gene data show CDR1 as MDHEN and CDR2 as SYDVKM. V was pared by 6 bases and J by 6 bases, with 9 bases of the junction left unmatched. This CDR3 contains 14 residues. The CDR3 region is CASSRWTGFDGYTF. CDR3 nucleotides: TGTGCCAGCAGCCGCTGGACAGGGTTTGATGGCTACACCTTC.

The V and J genes are TRBV10-3 and TRBJ2-1, with TRBD1 matching 7 bases. The CDR3 extends over 16 amino acids. V dropped 5 bases and J dropped 3; count of bases not matched to a gene: 10. In germline, CDR1 is ENHRY, CDR2 SYGVKD. The CDR3 DNA is TGTGCCATCAGTTTGGGGGACAGCGATATCTACAATGAGCAGTTCTTC. Protein product: CAISLGDSDIYNEQFF.

This chain uses TRBV11-2 with TRBJ1-2, with D uncertain. The germline V gene has CDR1 SGHAT and CDR2 FQNNGV. The CDR3 totals 14 residues. V was clipped by 1 base and J by 0 bases, with 6 bases between them. The DNA of the CDR3 is TGTGCCAGCAGCTTAGGGGTAGCTAACTATGGCTACACCTTC. Its translation: CASSLGVANYGYTF.

The chain is built from TRBV4-2 and TRBJ1-2; the D gene is possibly TRBD1 (6 bases). The CDR3 runs 15 residues. The V gene's germline CDR1 is LGHNA and CDR2 YNFKEQ. The germline V and J ends were trimmed by 0 bases and 8 bases, with 16 bases remaining between them. The CDR3 DNA is TGTGCCAGCAGCCAAGATCAGGGGTTCCCGGGGGGCTACACCTTC. This translates into CASSQDQGFPGGYTF.

The genes are TRBV19 and TRBJ1-1; no firm D call. CDR1 is LNHDA and CDR2 is SQIVND in the germline V gene (reference sequence). This CDR3 spans 15 amino acids. With 3 bases removed from V and 0 bases from J, the gap between germline ends came to 11 bases. This chain's CDR3 is CASSILGPVNTEAFF. The CDR3 bases are TGTGCCAGTAGTATTTTAGGACCCGTGAACACTGAAGCTTTCTTT. Full variable domain (outside the CDR3, taken from reference TRBV19 and TRBJ1-1): DGGITQSPKYLFRKEGQNVTLSCEQNLNHDAMYWYRQDPGQGLRLIYYSQIVNDFQKGDIAEGYSVSREKKESFPLTVTSAQKNPTAFYLCASSILGPVNTEAFFGQGTRLTVV.

The rearrangement uses TRBV10-3 and TRBJ2-7; possibly TRBD1 or TRBD2 for D (5 bases each). The germline gives CDR1 ENHRY, CDR2 SYGVKD. Trimming took off 10 bases at V and 3 bases at J, with 19 bases between the two ends. The CDR3 totals 14 residues. The CDR3 bases are TGTGCCAGCAGGGCCGCCGGGATTTTCTACGAGCAGTACTTC. Residues: CASRAAGIFYEQYF.

This chain connects TRBV10-3 to TRBJ2-5; 9 bases fit TRBD1. The CDR3 has 14 amino acids. V was pared by 7 bases and J by 2 bases, with 5 bases of the junction left unmatched. Per germline, CDR1 ENHRY and CDR2 SYGVKD. The DNA of the CDR3 is TGTGCCATCAATGAAGGGACAGGGCAAGAGACCCAGTACTTC. Residues: CAINEGTGQETQYF.

This chain links TRBV15 with TRBJ2-1; D is ambiguous. Trimming removed 0 bases at V and 6 bases at J, with 3 bases between. Germline lookup yields CDR1 LNHNV and CDR2 YYDKDF (reference sequence). This CDR3 comprises 12 residues. For the CDR3, the DNA is TGTGCCACCAGCAGAGATCCCAATGAGCAGTTCTTC. Its translation: CATSRDPNEQFF.

The chain couples TRBV5-6 to TRBJ2-7, with D possibly matching TRBD1 (6 bases). The CDR3 has 15 amino acids. Germline-derived CDR1 and CDR2 are SGHDT and YYEEEE. Trimming stripped 2 bases from V and 2 bases from J, with 14 bases between. CDR3 nucleotide sequence: TGTGCCAGCAGCTTACAACAGGGATTCCCCTACGAGCAGTACTTC. Encoded protein: CASSLQQGFPYEQYF.

V is TRBV5-6 and J is TRBJ1-1; D uncertain. Between the trimmed V and J ends, which lost 6 bases and 1 base, there was a span of 10 bases. The CDR3 totals 13 residues. Germline values: CDR1 SGHDT, CDR2 YYEEEE. CDR3 loop: CASKRATNTEAFF. CDR3 sequence (DNA): TGTGCCAGCAAGCGGGCAACGAACACTGAAGCTTTCTTT. The full variable domain, with the rest looked up from reference TRBV5-6 and TRBJ1-1, is DAGVTQSPTHLIKTRGQQVTLRCSPKSGHDTVSWYQQALGQGPQFIFQYYEEEERQRGNFPDRFSGHQFPNYSSELNVNALLLGDSALYLCASKRATNTEAFFGQGTRLTVV.

This clone was detected a few times. The chain joins TRBV7-9 to TRBJ2-1; D is uncertain. Germline-derived CDR1 and CDR2 are SEHNR and FQNEAQ (reference sequence). This CDR3 has 11 residues. Trimming shortened V by 5 bases and J by 4 bases, and 3 bases separated the two germline ends. CDR3: CASSKYNEQFF. For the CDR3, the DNA is TGTGCCAGCAGCAAATACAATGAGCAGTTCTTC.

This sequence joins TRBV2 and TRBJ1-1, with D perhaps TRBD1 (5 bases). V lost 5 bases to trimming and J lost 7 bases, with 14 bases between them. Per the germline V gene, CDR1 is SNHLY and CDR2 is FYNNEI. The CDR3 has 13 amino acids. The CDR3 region has the DNA TGTGCCAGCAGTATCCAAGGGGCGGTTGAAGCTTTCTTT. Translated, it gives CASSIQGAVEAFF.

The chain links TRBV4-3 to TRBJ2-7; TRBD2 agrees at 7 bases. The CDR3 has 15 amino acids. Germline CDR1 LGHNA, CDR2 YSLEER. V lost 1 base to trimming and J lost 2 bases; unmatched junction nucleotides: 5. The CDR3 here is CASSQGTGLTYEQYF. The CDR3 coding sequence is TGCGCCAGCAGCCAAGGAACGGGACTAACCTACGAGCAGTACTTC.

This clone has only a few counts. The V and J genes are TRBV6-5 and TRBJ2-1, with TRBD1 matching 7 bases. After removal of 5 bases from V and 7 bases from J, the junction contained 2 bases not matched to a gene. The CDR3 runs 12 residues. Germline CDR1 and CDR2: MNHEY and SVGAGI. In nucleotides, the CDR3 is TGTGCCAGCAGTATACAGGGGAATGAGCAGTTCTTC. Residues: CASSIQGNEQFF.

This chain links TRBV6-7 with TRBJ1-1; D is ambiguous. TRBV6-7 is marked as an open reading frame, function uncertain. This CDR3 is 12 amino acids long. V gave up 4 bases and J gave up 1 base, with 4 bases separating them. The CDR3 sequence is CASSSQNTEAFF. DNA of the CDR3: TGTGCCAGCAGTTCTCAGAACACTGAAGCTTTCTTT.